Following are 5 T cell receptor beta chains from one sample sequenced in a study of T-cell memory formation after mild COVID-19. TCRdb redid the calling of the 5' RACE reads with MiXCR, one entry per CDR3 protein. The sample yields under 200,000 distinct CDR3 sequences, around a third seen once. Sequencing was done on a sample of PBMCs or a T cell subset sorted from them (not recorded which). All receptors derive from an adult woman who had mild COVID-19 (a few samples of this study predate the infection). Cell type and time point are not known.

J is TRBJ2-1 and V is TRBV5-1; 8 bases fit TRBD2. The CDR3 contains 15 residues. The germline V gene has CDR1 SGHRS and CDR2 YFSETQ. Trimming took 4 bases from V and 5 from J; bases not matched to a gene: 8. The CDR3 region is CASSVPGLGDNEQFF. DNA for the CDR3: TGCGCCAGCAGCGTGCCGGGACTAGGCGACAATGAGCAGTTCTTC.

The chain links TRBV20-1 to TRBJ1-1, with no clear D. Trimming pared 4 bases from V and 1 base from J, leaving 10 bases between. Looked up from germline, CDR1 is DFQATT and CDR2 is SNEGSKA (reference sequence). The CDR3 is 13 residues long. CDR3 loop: CSATPRGNTEAFF. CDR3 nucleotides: TGCAGTGCTACCCCCCGAGGGAACACTGAAGCTTTCTTT.

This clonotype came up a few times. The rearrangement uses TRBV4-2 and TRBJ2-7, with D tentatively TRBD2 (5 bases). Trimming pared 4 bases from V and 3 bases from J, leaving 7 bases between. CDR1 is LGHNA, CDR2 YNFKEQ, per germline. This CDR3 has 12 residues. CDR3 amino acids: CASSLGDYEQYF. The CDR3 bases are TGTGCCAGCAGCCTCGGGGACTACGAGCAGTACTTC.

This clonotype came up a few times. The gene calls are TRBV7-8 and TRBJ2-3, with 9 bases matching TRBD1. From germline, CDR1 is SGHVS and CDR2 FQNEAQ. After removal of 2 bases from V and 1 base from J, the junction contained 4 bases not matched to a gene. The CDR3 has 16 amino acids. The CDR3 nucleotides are TGTGCCAGCAGCTTACTCGACAGGGGGGGCACAGATACGCAGTATTTT. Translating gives CASSLLDRGGTDTQYF.

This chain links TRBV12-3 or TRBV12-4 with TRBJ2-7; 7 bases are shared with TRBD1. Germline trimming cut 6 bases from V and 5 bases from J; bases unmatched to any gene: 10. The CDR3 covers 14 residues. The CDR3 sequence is CASRPTGERNEQYF. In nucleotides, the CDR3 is TGTGCCAGCAGACCCACAGGGGAAAGGAACGAGCAGTACTTC.